Listed here are 21 T cell receptor beta chains from one sample, sequenced in a study of T-cell reconstitution after alpha-beta-depleted transplantation in children. During its preparation, the TCRbeta library received unique molecular identifiers. TCRdb re-derived calls from the PCR reads in MiXCR, one entry per CDR3 protein. The sample consists of about 400,000 distinct CDR3 sequences, under 20% of them appearing once. The input for sequencing was PBMCs, mostly from graft donor cells, taken 360 days after TCRalphabeta/CD19-depleted stem cell transplant. These receptor sequences come from a boy younger than two who had a stem cell transplant for Wiskott-Aldrich syndrome, so the T cells may come from the graft donor.

This clonotype came up a few times. The chain joins TRBV11-2 to TRBJ2-2; 9 bases agree with TRBD2. Trimming at V came to 6 bases and at J to 0 bases, leaving 5 bases not matched to a gene. The CDR3 is made up of 16 amino acids. The germline CDR1 and CDR2 sequences are SGHAT and FQNNGV. CDR3 sequence reads: CASRRGGTSNTGELFF. Written as DNA, the CDR3 is TGTGCCAGCAGGCGGGGGGGGACTTCGAACACCGGGGAGCTGTTTTTT.

The rearrangement uses TRBV10-1 and TRBJ2-7; TRBD1 or TRBD2 may be the D gene (5 bases each). The CDR3 runs to 17 residues. Germline V lookup: CDR1 WNHNN, CDR2 SYGVQD (reference sequence). The V and J ends lost 2 bases and 5 bases respectively, with 22 bases between them. The DNA for the CDR3 is TGCGCCAGCAGTGAGAAGAGGGGCCAAGGGGCCCTGAACGAGCAGTACTTC. It translates to CASSEKRGQGALNEQYF.

This clonotype was picked up many times. V gene TRBV29-1 combines with J gene TRBJ2-7, with TRBD1 matching 10 bases. The CDR3 has 12 amino acids. In germline, CDR1 is SQVTM, CDR2 ANQGSEA. The ends lost 4 bases at V and 3 bases at J; junction bases unmatched: 0. CDR3 sequence (DNA): TGCAGCGTTGGGACAGGGGGCTACGAGCAGTACTTC. It yields the protein CSVGTGGYEQYF.

V is TRBV27 and J is TRBJ2-3, with a weak D call TRBD2 (6 bases). V was shortened by 5 bases and J by 2 bases, with 17 bases between the two germline ends. CDR1 is MNHEY, CDR2 SMNVEV, per germline (reference sequence). The CDR3 covers 16 residues. For the CDR3, the DNA is TGTGCCAGCAGTCGCCGACTAGTAACCCACACAGATACGCAGTATTTT. Its translation is CASSRRLVTHTDTQYF.

This clonotype was counted between two and nine times. V is TRBV6-2 or TRBV6-3 and J is TRBJ2-1, with no clear D. The CDR3 has 14 residues. V lost 4 bases, J lost 8 bases, and 15 bases lay in between. CDR1 and CDR2 (germline): MNHEY, SVGEGT. CDR3 loop: CASSFFFGQDEQFF. The CDR3 DNA follows: TGTGCCAGCAGTTTTTTCTTTGGCCAGGATGAGCAGTTCTTC.

The chain joins TRBV10-2 to TRBJ1-6; 7 nucleotides line up with TRBD1. There are 16 residues in the CDR3. The germline V gene encodes CDR1 WSHSY and CDR2 SAAADI. After removal of 8 bases from V and 1 base from J, the junction contained 8 bases not matched to a gene. In nucleotides, the CDR3 is TGCGCCAGCTCTGACAGGGCGAGGTCCTATAATTCACCCCTCCACTTT. Protein: CASSDRARSYNSPLHF.

The J gene is TRBJ2-7, the V gene TRBV5-1; D gene uncertain. V lost 4 bases and J lost 5, with 10 bases in between. The CDR3 has 12 residues. Germline CDR1 reads SGHRS; CDR2 reads YFSETQ. In DNA, the CDR3 is TGCGCCAGCAGCCCTATTGGAAACGAGCAGTACTTC. Translated, it gives CASSPIGNEQYF.

In this sample, this clonotype turned up many times. V is TRBV5-1 and J is TRBJ2-3; no clear D gene. Germline-derived CDR1 and CDR2 are SGHRS and YFSETQ. V lost 2 bases and J lost 4, with 8 bases in between. The CDR3 totals 13 residues. Here the CDR3 DNA reads TGCGCCAGCAGCTTCGGCTCATCAGATACGCAGTATTTT. It is translated as CASSFGSSDTQYF. Based on the CDR3 plus reference TRBV5-1 and TRBJ2-3, the full variable domain is KAGVTQTPRYLIKTRGQQVTLSCSPISGHRSVSWYQQTPGQGLQFLFEYFSETQRNKGNFPGRFSGRQFSNSRSEMNVSTLELGDSALYLCASSFGSSDTQYFGPGTRLTVL.

This clonotype came up a few times. V is TRBV7-2 and J is TRBJ2-1, with TRBD1 matching over 7 bases. From germline, CDR1 is SGHTA and CDR2 FQGNSA. CDR3 length: 14 amino acids. Trimming cost V 5 bases and J 5 bases; bases outside gene matches: 6. DNA of the CDR3: TGTGCCAGCAGCGGTTACAGGGGAGACAATGAGCAGTTCTTC. Translation: CASSGYRGDNEQFF.

This clonotype was observed a handful of times. The V call is TRBV12-3 or TRBV12-4, the J call TRBJ2-1; no clear D gene. Trimming took off 1 base at V and 10 bases at J, with 14 bases between the two ends. The CDR3 runs to 14 residues. The CDR3: CASSLVLAAGEQFF. The DNA for the CDR3 is TGTGCCAGCAGTTTAGTATTAGCAGCAGGAGAGCAGTTCTTC.

This clonotype came up a few times. The chain carries TRBV20-1 and TRBJ2-1; D is undetermined. This CDR3 is 14 amino acids long. V was cut by 3 bases and J by 4 bases, with 13 bases left in between. Germline CDR1 and CDR2: DFQATT and SNEGSKA (reference sequence). The CDR3 region has the DNA TGCAGTGCTAGGAGAGTCGTACTTTACAATGAGCAGTTCTTC. Protein sequence: CSARRVVLYNEQFF.

The chain recombines TRBV4-1 with TRBJ2-1, with TRBD2 matching 11 bases. Germline trimming cut 3 bases from V and 4 bases from J; bases unmatched to any gene: 5. The CDR3 is made up of 16 amino acids. Germline assignment: CDR1 MGHRA and CDR2 YSYEKL. The CDR3 is CASSQQLAGDYNEQFF. The CDR3 bases are TGCGCCAGCAGCCAGCAACTAGCGGGGGATTACAATGAGCAGTTCTTC.

The chain recombines TRBV7-8 with TRBJ2-1, with D perhaps TRBD1 or TRBD2 (6 bases each). CDR3 length: 17 amino acids. Germline V gene sequence: CDR1 SGHVS, CDR2 FQNEAQ. V lost 3 bases and J lost 5, with 20 bases in between. The CDR3 region has the DNA TGTGCCAGCAGCTTGAGCCCGGGGGCCATAAATGACAATGAGCAGTTCTTC. Amino acids: CASSLSPGAINDNEQFF.

This chain links TRBV6-5 with TRBJ1-2; D possibly corresponds to TRBD1 (6 bases). Trimming stripped 0 bases from V and 12 bases from J, with 14 bases between. There are 13 residues in the CDR3. In germline, CDR1 is MNHEY, CDR2 SVGAGI. Written as DNA, the CDR3 is TGTGCCAGCAGTTACTCGGTGGGGGGGGACAACACCTTC. Amino acids: CASSYSVGGDNTF.

This CDR3 is CASSLWGNEQYF. CDR3 DNA sequence: TGTGCCAGCAGTTTGTGGGGCAACGAGCAGTACTTC. The chain carries TRBV12-3 or TRBV12-4 and TRBJ2-7; maybe TRBD1 (5 bases). V dropped 3 bases and J dropped 5 bases, with 8 bases sitting between them. The CDR3 is 12 amino acids.

A few counts support this clonotype. In DNA, the CDR3 is TGTGCCAGCAGCTTAAAAACTTTGGATTCACCCCTCCACTTT. It translates to CASSLKTLDSPLHF. V usage is TRBV7-9 and J usage is TRBJ1-6; D is ambiguous. V was cut by 2 bases and J by 8 bases, with 10 bases left in between. The CDR3 length is 14 residues. The germline gives CDR1 SEHNR, CDR2 FQNEAQ (reference sequence).

Ten or more counts support this clonotype. The chain couples TRBV10-1 to TRBJ2-3; 7 bases match TRBD1. CDR1 is WNHNN, CDR2 SYGVQD, per germline (reference sequence). The V segment lost 3 bases and the J segment 1 base; nucleotides outside the gene matches: 4. The CDR3 sequence is 15 residues long. The CDR3 bases are TGCGCCAGCAGTGACTACAGGGGAGGCACAGATACGCAGTATTTT. It encodes CASSDYRGGTDTQYF.

This chain's CDR3 is CSAIGQGAKNIQYF. As DNA, the CDR3 is TGCAGTGCCATAGGACAGGGGGCCAAAAACATTCAGTACTTC. This rearrangement joins TRBV20-1 to TRBJ2-4; 9 bases are shared with TRBD1. After removal of 6 bases from V and 1 base from J, the junction contained 4 bases not matched to a gene. The germline gives CDR1 DFQATT, CDR2 SNEGSKA (reference sequence). This CDR3 has 14 amino acids.

V gene TRBV12-3 or TRBV12-4 combines with J gene TRBJ2-5, with a possible D match to TRBD1 (5 bases). Trimming left V 2 bases short and J 7 bases short, with 14 bases between. CDR3 size: 14 residues. CDR3 loop: CASSLLSRRGTQYF. CDR3 sequence (DNA): TGTGCCAGCAGTTTATTATCCCGTAGGGGGACCCAGTACTTC.

V is TRBV5-1 and J is TRBJ2-3, with D maybe TRBD2 (6 bases). V was clipped by 9 bases and J by 1 base, with 12 bases between them. This CDR3 has 13 amino acids. The germline V gene encodes CDR1 SGHRS and CDR2 YFSETQ. The CDR3 is CATRRAGTDTQYF. In nucleotides, the CDR3 is TGCGCCACCCGGAGGGCGGGCACAGATACGCAGTATTTT.

This clonotype was picked up many times. The V and J genes are TRBV9 and TRBJ2-5, with 12 bases that match TRBD2. Germline CDR1 SGDLS, CDR2 YYNGEE. The CDR3 runs 16 residues. Trimming took 3 bases from V and 0 from J; bases not matched to a gene: 3. The CDR3, as DNA: TGTGCCAGCAGCGCTAGCGGGAGGGCCGACCAAGAGACCCAGTACTTC. Its translation: CASSASGRADQETQYF.